The rows below give T cell receptor beta chains drawn from one sample of a study of blood T cells in healthy people across ages. TCRdb re-derived calls from the 5' RACE reads in MiXCR, one entry per CDR3 protein. The sample has approximately 1.5 million distinct CDR3 sequences, about 35% seen once. Sequencing used blood. The receptors were gathered from a woman in her twenties or thirties in good health. Both conserved end residues are part of each CDR3. Fields, in order: CDR3 DNA, CDR3 protein, D gene, CDR3 length, V gene, J gene, clone size. D genes are given only for firm matches. Clone size is not always given. Where it is, it says once, few, many or a class for expanded clones.

CDR3nt: TGCAGTGCTAGAGACGGGACCGAGAAGAAAGAGACCCAGTACTTC; CDR3aa: CSARDGTEKKETQYF; d_gene: .; len: 15; v_gene: TRBV20-1; j_gene: TRBJ2-5; abundance: .
CDR3nt: TGTGCCAGCAGCGTAGAGGCTAGCGGGGCCCACGAGCAGTACTTC; CDR3aa: CASSVEASGAHEQYF; d_gene: TRBD2; len: 15; v_gene: TRBV9; j_gene: TRBJ2-7; abundance: few
CDR3nt: TGTGCCATCAGATCACACGACAGGGGCGGCACTGAAGCTTTCTTT; CDR3aa: CAIRSHDRGGTEAFF; d_gene: TRBD1; len: 15; v_gene: TRBV10-3; j_gene: TRBJ1-1; abundance: .
CDR3nt: TGTGCCAGCAGTTTATACGGAAAACTCGAGCAGTACTTC; CDR3aa: CASSLYGKLEQYF; d_gene: .; len: 13; v_gene: TRBV27; j_gene: TRBJ2-7; abundance: few
CDR3nt: TGCGCCAGCAGCTTGGCGACTAGCGGGATGGCCAACTACGAGCAGTACTTC; CDR3aa: CASSLATSGMANYEQYF; d_gene: TRBD2; len: 17; v_gene: TRBV5-1; j_gene: TRBJ2-7; abundance: .
CDR3nt: TGTGCCAGCGGCCAATCTTTAAATGTCGGGGGCACCGTCACAGATACGCAGTATTTT; CDR3aa: CASGQSLNVGGTVTDTQYF; d_gene: .; len: 19; v_gene: TRBV4-2; j_gene: TRBJ2-3; abundance: .
CDR3nt: TGTGCCAGCAGCTCTGCCCGACAGGGCAGCATGAACACTGAAGCTTTCTTT; CDR3aa: CASSSARQGSMNTEAFF; d_gene: TRBD1; len: 17; v_gene: TRBV7-6; j_gene: TRBJ1-1; abundance: .
CDR3nt: TGCGCCAGCAGCCAAGAAGGCGGCAGTGCGGGAACTGAAGCTTTCTTT; CDR3aa: CASSQEGGSAGTEAFF; d_gene: .; len: 16; v_gene: TRBV4-1; j_gene: TRBJ1-1; abundance: .
CDR3nt: TGTGCCAGCAGCTCAAGACAGGGGGTCACCGGGGAGCTGTTTTTT; CDR3aa: CASSSRQGVTGELFF; d_gene: TRBD1; len: 15; v_gene: TRBV7-6; j_gene: TRBJ2-2; abundance: few
CDR3nt: TGTGCCAGCTCACCACCGTTGGCGGGAGGGCCAAGAGAGCAGTACTTC; CDR3aa: CASSPPLAGGPREQYF; d_gene: TRBD2; len: 16; v_gene: TRBV18; j_gene: TRBJ2-5; abundance: few
CDR3nt: TGCAGCGTTCAGGGGGCCGGGGAGCTGTTTTTT; CDR3aa: CSVQGAGELFF; d_gene: TRBD1; len: 11; v_gene: TRBV29-1; j_gene: TRBJ2-2; abundance: many
CDR3nt: TGTGCCTGGAGTGCCCCATGGTCGCGGGGGAACACAGATACGCAGTATTTT; CDR3aa: CAWSAPWSRGNTDTQYF; d_gene: TRBD2; len: 17; v_gene: TRBV30; j_gene: TRBJ2-3; abundance: few
CDR3nt: TGTGCCAGCAGTGAATGGTGGGCCACAAAAACAGATACGCAGTATTTT; CDR3aa: CASSEWWATKTDTQYF; d_gene: .; len: 16; v_gene: TRBV6-1; j_gene: TRBJ2-3; abundance: .
CDR3nt: TGTGCCAGCAGCTTAGTTGAGGGGCCCTATGGCCACACCTTC; CDR3aa: CASSLVEGPYGHTF; d_gene: .; len: 14; v_gene: TRBV7-2; j_gene: TRBJ1-2; abundance: .
CDR3nt: TGTGCCAGCAGCCAAGATATGTTCGGACAGGGGCGAAGAACCGGGGAGCTGTTTTTT; CDR3aa: CASSQDMFGQGRRTGELFF; d_gene: TRBD1; len: 19; v_gene: TRBV14; j_gene: TRBJ2-2; abundance: once
CDR3nt: TGTGCCAGCATGGATCGGGGGACCAGTGAGCAGTTCTTC; CDR3aa: CASMDRGTSEQFF; d_gene: .; len: 13; v_gene: TRBV12-3/TRBV12-4; j_gene: TRBJ2-1; abundance: .
CDR3nt: TGCGCCAGCAGCTGGACTGGAGGGGTTCGCTACGAGCAGTACTTC; CDR3aa: CASSWTGGVRYEQYF; d_gene: .; len: 15; v_gene: TRBV5-1; j_gene: TRBJ2-7; abundance: few
CDR3nt: TGTGCCAGCAGCCCAGGGGGTTTCTTACAAGAGACCCAGTACTTC; CDR3aa: CASSPGGFLQETQYF; d_gene: TRBD1; len: 15; v_gene: TRBV5-4; j_gene: TRBJ2-5; abundance: few
CDR3nt: TGCAGCACCCGGGACAGTAACCACTCTGGGGCCAACGTCCTGACTTTC; CDR3aa: CSTRDSNHSGANVLTF; d_gene: TRBD1; len: 16; v_gene: TRBV29-1; j_gene: TRBJ2-6; abundance: many
CDR3nt: TGCGCCAGCAGCTGGTCGGGACAGTACACTGAAGCTTTCTTT; CDR3aa: CASSWSGQYTEAFF; d_gene: TRBD1; len: 14; v_gene: TRBV5-1; j_gene: TRBJ1-1; abundance: .
CDR3nt: TGCGCCAGCAACCAAGTACGGGGGCCCGGCGGCTACACCTTC; CDR3aa: CASNQVRGPGGYTF; d_gene: .; len: 14; v_gene: TRBV4-1; j_gene: TRBJ1-2; abundance: once
CDR3nt: TGTGCCAGCAGTCCCGGACTAGCGGGGGAGAGCACAGATACGCAGTATTTT; CDR3aa: CASSPGLAGESTDTQYF; d_gene: TRBD2; len: 17; v_gene: TRBV12-3/TRBV12-4; j_gene: TRBJ2-3; abundance: few
CDR3nt: TGTGCCAGCACGGCCCTCATCCCCATCGGCCAGGCAGATACGCAGTATTTT; CDR3aa: CASTALIPIGQADTQYF; d_gene: .; len: 17; v_gene: TRBV11-2; j_gene: TRBJ2-3; abundance: .
CDR3nt: TGTGCCAGTAGCCATTCGACTTATACAGGGTCGCCCCTCCACTTT; CDR3aa: CASSHSTYTGSPLHF; d_gene: .; len: 15; v_gene: TRBV14; j_gene: TRBJ1-6; abundance: .
CDR3nt: TGTGCCAGCGCTGACCCGGGACCAGGAAACACCATATATTTT; CDR3aa: CASADPGPGNTIYF; d_gene: .; len: 14; v_gene: TRBV28; j_gene: TRBJ1-3; abundance: .
CDR3nt: TGCAGTGCTACCGCGAGGGGGCCAGGAGAGCAGTTCTTC; CDR3aa: CSATARGPGEQFF; d_gene: TRBD1; len: 13; v_gene: TRBV20-1; j_gene: TRBJ2-1; abundance: .
CDR3nt: TGTGCCAGCAGCTCGGGAGCGGGTGCCGCCTATGGCTACACCTTC; CDR3aa: CASSSGAGAAYGYTF; d_gene: .; len: 15; v_gene: TRBV7-9; j_gene: TRBJ1-2; abundance: once
CDR3nt: TGCGCCAGCAGCTTGTACCAGGGGGGGAGCACTGAAGCTTTCTTT; CDR3aa: CASSLYQGGSTEAFF; d_gene: TRBD1; len: 15; v_gene: TRBV5-1; j_gene: TRBJ1-1; abundance: .
CDR3nt: TGCAGTGCTACTACGGACAGGGGGCTGAAAGAGACCCAGTACTTC; CDR3aa: CSATTDRGLKETQYF; d_gene: TRBD1; len: 15; v_gene: TRBV20-1; j_gene: TRBJ2-5; abundance: many
CDR3nt: TGCAGCGTTGGTACTCCCGACGAGCAGTACTTC; CDR3aa: CSVGTPDEQYF; d_gene: .; len: 11; v_gene: TRBV29-1; j_gene: TRBJ2-7; abundance: .
CDR3nt: TGCGCCAGCAGCCAAGACAGGGGCCACAATCAGCCCCAGCATTTT; CDR3aa: CASSQDRGHNQPQHF; d_gene: .; len: 15; v_gene: TRBV4-1; j_gene: TRBJ1-5; abundance: .
CDR3nt: TGCAGTGCTAGCGACCCCCCTGCTGTGTTTTTT; CDR3aa: CSASDPPAVFF; d_gene: .; len: 11; v_gene: TRBV20-1; j_gene: TRBJ1-4; abundance: few
CDR3nt: TGTGCCAGCTCAACTCAGCGGGGGGGCTACAATGAGCAGTTCTTC; CDR3aa: CASSTQRGGYNEQFF; d_gene: TRBD2; len: 15; v_gene: TRBV18; j_gene: TRBJ2-1; abundance: .
CDR3nt: TGTGCCAGCAGCTTGCGTGTGGATGCACGCTACACCTTC; CDR3aa: CASSLRVDARYTF; d_gene: .; len: 13; v_gene: TRBV5-4; j_gene: TRBJ1-2; abundance: few
CDR3nt: TGTACCAGCAGCCGGAACTCCTACGAGCAGTACTTC; CDR3aa: CTSSRNSYEQYF; d_gene: .; len: 12; v_gene: TRBV7-9; j_gene: TRBJ2-7; abundance: .
CDR3nt: TGCAGCGTCCGCCGGGGTGACTATGGCTACACCTTC; CDR3aa: CSVRRGDYGYTF; d_gene: .; len: 12; v_gene: TRBV29-1; j_gene: TRBJ1-2; abundance: many
CDR3nt: TGTGCCAGCAGCTCGGAGCGGGAGCGGGTAGATACGCAGTATTTT; CDR3aa: CASSSERERVDTQYF; d_gene: TRBD2; len: 15; v_gene: TRBV7-9; j_gene: TRBJ2-3; abundance: few
CDR3nt: TGTGCCAGCAGCCAACCCAGCTCTCAGCGGAACTATGGCTACACCTTC; CDR3aa: CASSQPSSQRNYGYTF; d_gene: .; len: 16; v_gene: TRBV3-1; j_gene: TRBJ1-2; abundance: .
CDR3nt: TGTGCCAGCAGGTCCGGGACAGGGACTAAAGAGACCCAGTACTTC; CDR3aa: CASRSGTGTKETQYF; d_gene: TRBD1; len: 15; v_gene: TRBV11-1; j_gene: TRBJ2-5; abundance: .
CDR3nt: TGTGCCAGCAGTTACGAATACAGCAAGACCCAGTACTTC; CDR3aa: CASSYEYSKTQYF; d_gene: .; len: 13; v_gene: TRBV6-5; j_gene: TRBJ2-5; abundance: few
CDR3nt: TGCAGTGCCGTAGGCGGCGTCCTATCAACCTACGAGCAGTACTTC; CDR3aa: CSAVGGVLSTYEQYF; d_gene: .; len: 15; v_gene: TRBV20-1; j_gene: TRBJ2-7; abundance: .
CDR3nt: TGTGCCAGCAGTGCAGGGGTCAATGAGCAGTTCTTC; CDR3aa: CASSAGVNEQFF; d_gene: .; len: 12; v_gene: TRBV6-1; j_gene: TRBJ2-1; abundance: .
CDR3nt: TGCGCCAGCAGCAGCGGGACTGAAGATTATGGCTACACCTTC; CDR3aa: CASSSGTEDYGYTF; d_gene: .; len: 14; v_gene: TRBV5-1; j_gene: TRBJ1-2; abundance: few
CDR3nt: TGTGCCAGCAGTTATAAGGGACTAGCGGGAGCGCGCGGGTTCTTC; CDR3aa: CASSYKGLAGARGFF; d_gene: TRBD2; len: 15; v_gene: TRBV6-2/TRBV6-3; j_gene: TRBJ2-1; abundance: few
CDR3nt: TGTGCCACCAGCAGAGCAAATTCACCCCTCCACTTT; CDR3aa: CATSRANSPLHF; d_gene: .; len: 12; v_gene: TRBV15; j_gene: TRBJ1-6; abundance: .
CDR3nt: TGCGCCAGCAGCTTATCTTTAGGGATGGCTTACAATGAGCAGTTCTTC; CDR3aa: CASSLSLGMAYNEQFF; d_gene: .; len: 16; v_gene: TRBV5-1; j_gene: TRBJ2-1; abundance: .
CDR3nt: TGTGCCAGCAGCGACCACGGACAGGCCAAAGAGACCCAGTACTTC; CDR3aa: CASSDHGQAKETQYF; d_gene: TRBD1; len: 15; v_gene: TRBV9; j_gene: TRBJ2-5; abundance: few